These T cell receptor beta chains were read from a single sample in a study of cytomegalovirus exposure and HLA in healthy donors. Sequencing used immunoSEQ multiplex PCR; TCRdb keeps in-frame clones, though not all of them. Of about 43,000 clones detected, around nine tenths appear once; the ten largest clones hold 5.6%. Sequencing used PBMCs. These receptors were obtained from a man aged 18 to 30 in good health and CMV-seronegative. Both conserved end residues are part of each CDR3. D genes are given only for firm matches. Clone sizes are given selectively: once, few, many, or a class where the clone is expanded.

>TRBV7-2|-|TRBJ1-2|-
CASSIQGRGYTF
TGTGCCAGCAGCATACAGGGCCGTGGCTACACCTTC
>TRBV6-1|-|TRBJ1-3|-
CASTRAGYSSNTIYF
TGTGCCAGCACTCGGGCAGGGTATTCATCCAACACCATATATTTT
>TRBV6-5|-|TRBJ2-7|-
CASRDSDKKEQYF
TGTGCCAGCCGGGACTCGGACAAGAAAGAGCAGTACTTC
>TRBV5-6|-|TRBJ1-2|-
CASSSATANYGYTF
TGTGCCAGCAGCTCGGCGACAGCGAACTATGGCTACACCTTC
>TRBV7-6|-|TRBJ2-1|-
CASSSQQGWNEQFF
TGTGCCAGCAGCTCTCAACAGGGTTGGAATGAGCAGTTCTTC
>TRBV4-3|-|TRBJ2-1|TRBD2
CASSQPSGPQVSREQFF
TGCGCCAGCAGCCAACCTAGCGGACCCCAAGTGAGTCGGGAGCAGTTCTTC
>TRBV2|-|TRBJ1-1|TRBD1
CASREGTGNTEAFF
TGTGCCAGCAGGGAGGGGACAGGGAACACTGAAGCTTTCTTT
>TRBV7-9|-|TRBJ2-1|TRBD1
CASRSGGFNEQFF
TGTGCCAGCCGCTCAGGGGGATTCAATGAGCAGTTCTTC
>TRBV4-1|-|TRBJ2-7|TRBD2
CASSPLGLVLDEQYF
TGCGCCAGCAGCCCGCTAGGACTAGTCTTGGACGAGCAGTACTTC
>TRBV2|-|TRBJ1-1|TRBD1
CASSEAKAGTGKLNTEAFF
TGTGCCAGCAGTGAAGCTAAGGCGGGGACAGGAAAATTGAACACTGAAGCTTTCTTT
>TRBV19|-|TRBJ2-1|TRBD2
CASSPSGFLYNEQFF
TGTGCCAGTAGTCCTAGCGGGTTCCTGTACAATGAGCAGTTCTTC
>TRBV10-3|-|TRBJ1-2|TRBD1
CAISEAGGNYGYTF
TGTGCCATCAGTGAGGCAGGGGGCAACTATGGCTACACCTTC
>TRBV7-8|-|TRBJ2-5|-
CASSLAGGWKTQYF
TGTGCCAGCAGCTTAGCGGGGGGATGGAAGACCCAGTACTTC
>TRBV27|-|TRBJ2-3|-
CASSLRTSPTDTQYF
TGTGCCAGCAGTTTAAGGACTTCACCAACAGATACGCAGTATTTT
>TRBV10-3|-|TRBJ2-7|-
CAISEPTGGAYEQYF
TGTGCCATCAGTGAGCCCACAGGGGGGGCCTACGAGCAGTACTTC
>TRBV19|-|TRBJ1-2|-
CASTPDRSPLLYGYTF
TGTGCCAGTACCCCGGACAGAAGCCCTCTTCTCTATGGCTACACCTTC
>TRBV25-1|once|TRBJ1-6|TRBD1
CASSSGGETGAEPLHF
TGTGCCAGCTCATCCGGAGGAGAGACAGGGGCGGAACCCCTCCACTTT
>TRBV5-8|-|TRBJ1-5|-
CASSGRWGGNQPQHF
TGTGCCAGCAGCGGCCGCTGGGGGGGCAATCAGCCCCAGCATTTT
>TRBV27|-|TRBJ1-5|-
CASSLYKNSNQPQHF
TGTGCCAGCAGTTTATACAAGAATAGCAATCAGCCCCAGCATTTT
>TRBV7-9|once|TRBJ2-2|-
CASSLDAGKVSSGELFF
TGTGCCAGCAGCTTAGACGCAGGCAAGGTATCCTCCGGGGAGCTGTTTTTT
>TRBV6-6|-|TRBJ2-7|-
CASSYWRTTYEQYF
TGTGCCAGCAGTTACTGGCGGACAACCTACGAGCAGTACTTC
>TRBV7-2|-|TRBJ2-7|TRBD2
CASSLILAGVSEQYF
TGTGCCAGCAGCTTAATTTTAGCGGGGGTCTCTGAGCAGTACTTC
>TRBV7-3|-|TRBJ2-1|TRBD2
CASSPSGTSNNEQFF
TGTGCCAGCAGCCCATCAGGGACTAGCAACAATGAGCAGTTCTTC
>TRBV5-4|-|TRBJ1-6|-
CASSLAGIENSPLHF
TGTGCCAGCAGCTTGGCGGGTATTGAGAATTCACCCCTCCACTTT
>TRBV11-2|-|TRBJ2-3|TRBD2
CASSLEARERADTQYF
TGTGCCAGCAGCTTAGAGGCGCGGGAGAGGGCAGATACGCAGTATTTT
>TRBV5-1|-|TRBJ2-7|TRBD1
CASSYTPGQGASYEQYF
TGCGCCAGCAGCTATACTCCGGGACAGGGGGCGTCCTACGAGCAGTACTTC
>TRBV7-6|-|TRBJ1-3|-
CASSLSAGQHSGNTIYF
TGTGCCAGCAGCTTAAGTGCCGGACAGCACTCTGGAAACACCATATATTTT
>TRBV7-2|-|TRBJ1-3|-
CASSLGGGSGNTIYF
TGTGCCAGCAGCTTAGGGGGGGGCTCTGGAAACACCATATATTTT